This T cell receptor beta chain was sequenced for a study of immune evolution from preneoplasia to lung adenocarcinoma. This clone was recorded only once. Assay: immunoSEQ multiplex PCR; the TCRdb copy retains only in-frame clones and omits some. The table shows roughly 5,700 clones, with just under 80% occurring only once. The TCR was taken from a person in their sixties or seventies with lung adenocarcinoma. The sample consisted of FFPE minimally invasive lung adenocarcinoma tissue.

CDR3 sequence (DNA): TGTGCCAGCAATTCACATCCGACTGAAGCTTTCTTT. Translated: CASNSHPTEAFF. The V call is TRBV7-9, the J call TRBJ1-1; D not certain. Between the trimmed V and J ends, which lost 7 bases and 5 bases, there was a span of 11 bases. This CDR3 comprises 12 residues. CDR1 is SEHNR and CDR2 is FQNEAQ in the germline V gene (reference sequence).